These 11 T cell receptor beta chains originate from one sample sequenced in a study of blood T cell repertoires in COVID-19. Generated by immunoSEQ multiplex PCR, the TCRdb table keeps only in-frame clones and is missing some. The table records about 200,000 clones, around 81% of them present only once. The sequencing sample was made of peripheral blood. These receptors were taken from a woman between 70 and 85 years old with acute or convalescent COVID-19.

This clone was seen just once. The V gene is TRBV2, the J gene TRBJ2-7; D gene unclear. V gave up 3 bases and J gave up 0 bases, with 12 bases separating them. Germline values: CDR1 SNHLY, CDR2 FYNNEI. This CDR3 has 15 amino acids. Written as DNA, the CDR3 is TGTGCCAGCAGTGAGCGACAACTTAGCTCCTACGAGCAGTACGTC. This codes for CASSERQLSSYEQYV.

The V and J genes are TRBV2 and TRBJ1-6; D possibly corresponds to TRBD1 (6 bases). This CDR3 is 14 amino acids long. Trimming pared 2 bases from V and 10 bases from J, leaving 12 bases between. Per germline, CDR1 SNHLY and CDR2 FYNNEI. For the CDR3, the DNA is TGTGCCAGCAGTGAACTTATGGGGGCCTCACCCCTCCACTTT. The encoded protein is CASSELMGASPLHF.

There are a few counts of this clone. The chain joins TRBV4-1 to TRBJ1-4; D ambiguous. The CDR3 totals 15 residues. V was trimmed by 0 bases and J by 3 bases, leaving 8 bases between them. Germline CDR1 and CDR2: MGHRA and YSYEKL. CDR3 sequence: CASSQEGLSNEKLFF. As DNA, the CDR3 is TGCGCCAGCAGCCAAGAAGGACTTTCTAATGAAAAACTGTTTTTT.

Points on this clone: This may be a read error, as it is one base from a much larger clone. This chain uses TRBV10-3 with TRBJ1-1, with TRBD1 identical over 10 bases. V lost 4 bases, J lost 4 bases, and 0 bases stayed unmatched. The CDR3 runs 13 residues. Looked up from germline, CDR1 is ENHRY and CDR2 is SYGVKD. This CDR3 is CAISGTGGTEAFF. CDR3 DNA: TGTGCCATCAGTGGGACAGGGGGCACTGAAGCTTTCTTT.

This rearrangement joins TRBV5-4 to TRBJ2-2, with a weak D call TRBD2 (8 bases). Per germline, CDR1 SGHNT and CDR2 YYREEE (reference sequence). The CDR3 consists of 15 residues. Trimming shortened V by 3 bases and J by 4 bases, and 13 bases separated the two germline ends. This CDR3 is CASSSGGGGTGELFF. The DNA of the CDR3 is TGTGCCAGCAGCTCGGGAGGGGGCGGCACCGGGGAGCTGTTTTTT.

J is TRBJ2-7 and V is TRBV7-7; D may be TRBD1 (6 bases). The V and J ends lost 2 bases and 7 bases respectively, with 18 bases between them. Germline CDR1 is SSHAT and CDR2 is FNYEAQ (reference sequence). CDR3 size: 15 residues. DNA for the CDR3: TGTGCCAGCAGCTTAATCAGGGGACCCTCTGGGGAGCAGTACTTC. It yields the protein CASSLIRGPSGEQYF.

DNA for the CDR3: TGTGCCAGCAGTCTACTTGGAGGGAACCAAGAGACCCAGTACTTC. It is translated as CASSLLGGNQETQYF. The chain couples TRBV6-5 to TRBJ2-5; tentatively, D is TRBD2 (6 bases). Germline V lookup: CDR1 MNHEY, CDR2 SVGAGI. Between the trimmed V and J ends, which lost 5 bases and 0 bases, there was a span of 13 bases. The CDR3 covers 15 residues.

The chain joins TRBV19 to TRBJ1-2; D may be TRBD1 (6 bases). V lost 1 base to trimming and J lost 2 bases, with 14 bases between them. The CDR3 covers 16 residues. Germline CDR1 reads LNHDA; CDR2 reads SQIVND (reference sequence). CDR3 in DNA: TGTGCCAGTAGTATAGGAACGTGGACAGCAAACTATGGCTACACCTTC. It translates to CASSIGTWTANYGYTF.

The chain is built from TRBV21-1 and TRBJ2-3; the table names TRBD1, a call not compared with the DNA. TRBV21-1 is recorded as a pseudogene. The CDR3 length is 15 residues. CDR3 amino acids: CASSKAGRSTDTQYF. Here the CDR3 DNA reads TGTGCCAGCAGCAAAGCGGGGCGGAGCACAGATACGCAGTATTTT.

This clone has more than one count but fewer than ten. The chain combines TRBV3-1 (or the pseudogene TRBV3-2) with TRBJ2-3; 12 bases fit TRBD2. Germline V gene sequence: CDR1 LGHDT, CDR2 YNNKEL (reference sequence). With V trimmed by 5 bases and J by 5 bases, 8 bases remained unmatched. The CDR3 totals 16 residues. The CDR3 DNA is TGTGCCAGCAGCGTCCTAGCGGGGGGGCGGGGAGATACGCAGTATTTT. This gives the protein CASSVLAGGRGDTQYF.

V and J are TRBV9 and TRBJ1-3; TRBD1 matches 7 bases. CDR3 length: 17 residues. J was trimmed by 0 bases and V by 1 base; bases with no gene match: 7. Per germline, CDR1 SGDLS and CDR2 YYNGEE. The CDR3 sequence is CASSVSGTAVSGNTIYF. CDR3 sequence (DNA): TGTGCCAGCAGCGTATCCGGGACAGCAGTCTCTGGAAACACCATATATTTT.